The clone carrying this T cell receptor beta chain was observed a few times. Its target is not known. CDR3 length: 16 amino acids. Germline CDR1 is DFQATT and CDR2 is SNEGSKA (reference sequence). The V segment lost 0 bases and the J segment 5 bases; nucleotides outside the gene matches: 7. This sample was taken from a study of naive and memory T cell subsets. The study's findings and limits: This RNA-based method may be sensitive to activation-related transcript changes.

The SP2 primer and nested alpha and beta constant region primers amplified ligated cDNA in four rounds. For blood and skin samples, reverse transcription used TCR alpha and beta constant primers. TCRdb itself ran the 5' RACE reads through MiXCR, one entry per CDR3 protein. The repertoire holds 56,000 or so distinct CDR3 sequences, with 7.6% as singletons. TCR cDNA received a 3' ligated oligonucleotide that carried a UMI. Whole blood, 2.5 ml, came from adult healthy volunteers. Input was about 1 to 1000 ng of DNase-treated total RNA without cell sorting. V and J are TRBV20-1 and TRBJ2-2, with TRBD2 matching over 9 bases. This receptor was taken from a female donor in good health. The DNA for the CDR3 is TGCAGTGCTAGAGATGCGGCGGGGGGGCTGACCGGGGAGCTGTTTTTT. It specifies CSARDAAGGLTGELFF.